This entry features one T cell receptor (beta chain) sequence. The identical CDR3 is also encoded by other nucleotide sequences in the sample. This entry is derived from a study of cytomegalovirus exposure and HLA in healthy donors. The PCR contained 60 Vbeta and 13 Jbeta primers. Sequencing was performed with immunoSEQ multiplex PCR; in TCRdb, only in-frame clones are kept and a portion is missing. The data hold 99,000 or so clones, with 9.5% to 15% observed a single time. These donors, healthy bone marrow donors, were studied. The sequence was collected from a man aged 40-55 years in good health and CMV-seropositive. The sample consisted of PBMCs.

The CDR3 region has the DNA TGTGCCAGCTCACCACCGGGATACGGGGAACTGTTTTTT. Translation: CASSPPGYGELFF. The genes are TRBV18 and TRBJ1-4; D gene unclear. Looked up from germline, CDR1 is KGHSH and CDR2 is LQKENI. This CDR3 region has 13 residues. V was pared by 0 bases and J by 12 bases, with 11 bases between.